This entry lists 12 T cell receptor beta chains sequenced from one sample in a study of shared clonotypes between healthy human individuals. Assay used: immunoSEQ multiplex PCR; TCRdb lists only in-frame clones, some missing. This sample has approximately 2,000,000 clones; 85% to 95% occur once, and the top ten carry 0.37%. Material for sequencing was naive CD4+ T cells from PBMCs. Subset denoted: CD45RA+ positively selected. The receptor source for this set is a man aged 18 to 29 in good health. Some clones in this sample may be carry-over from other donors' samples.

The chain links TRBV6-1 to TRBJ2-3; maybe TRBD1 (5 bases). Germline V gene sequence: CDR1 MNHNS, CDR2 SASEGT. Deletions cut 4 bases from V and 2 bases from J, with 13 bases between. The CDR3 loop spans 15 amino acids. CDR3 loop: CASSGGGAHTDTQYF. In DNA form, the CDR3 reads TGTGCCAGCAGTGGGGGCGGCGCACACACAGATACGCAGTATTTT.

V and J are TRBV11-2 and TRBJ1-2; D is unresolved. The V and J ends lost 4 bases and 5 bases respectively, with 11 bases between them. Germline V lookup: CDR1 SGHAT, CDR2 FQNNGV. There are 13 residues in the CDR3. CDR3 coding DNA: TGTGCCAGCAGCTCCCCGGCTGGGTATGGCTACACCTTC. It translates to CASSSPAGYGYTF.

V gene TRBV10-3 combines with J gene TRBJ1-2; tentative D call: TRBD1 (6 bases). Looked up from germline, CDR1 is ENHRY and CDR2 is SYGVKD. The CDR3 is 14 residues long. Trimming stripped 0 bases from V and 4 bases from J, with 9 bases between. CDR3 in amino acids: CAISESDRIYGYTF. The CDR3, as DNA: TGTGCCATCAGTGAGTCGGACAGAATCTATGGCTACACCTTC.

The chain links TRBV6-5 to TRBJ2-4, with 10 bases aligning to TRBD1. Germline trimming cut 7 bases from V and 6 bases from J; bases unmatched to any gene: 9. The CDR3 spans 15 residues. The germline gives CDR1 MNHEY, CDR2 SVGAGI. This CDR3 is CASKAGTGAGNIQYF. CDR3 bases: TGTGCCAGCAAAGCCGGGACAGGGGCGGGAAACATTCAGTACTTC.

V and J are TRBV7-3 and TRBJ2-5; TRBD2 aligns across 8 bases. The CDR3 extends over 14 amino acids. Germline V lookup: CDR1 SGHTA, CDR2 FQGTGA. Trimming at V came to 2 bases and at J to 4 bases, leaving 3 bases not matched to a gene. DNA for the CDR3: TGTGCCAGCAGCTTATTCGGGAGGGGAGAGACCCAGTACTTC. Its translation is CASSLFGRGETQYF.

CDR3 in DNA: TGTGCCAGCAGTGAAGATCGGTTTGGGAATGAGCAGTTCTTC. Translation gives CASSEDRFGNEQFF. The chain carries TRBV2 and TRBJ2-1; no firm D call. CDR3 length: 14 residues. Germline V lookup: CDR1 SNHLY, CDR2 FYNNEI. V dropped 1 base and J dropped 7 bases, with 11 bases sitting between them.

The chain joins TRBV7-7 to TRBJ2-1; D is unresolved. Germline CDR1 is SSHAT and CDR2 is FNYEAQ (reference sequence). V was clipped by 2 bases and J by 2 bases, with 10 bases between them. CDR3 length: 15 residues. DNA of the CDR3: TGTGCCAGCAGCTTAACTCTTGGGACCTACAATGAGCAGTTCTTC. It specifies CASSLTLGTYNEQFF.

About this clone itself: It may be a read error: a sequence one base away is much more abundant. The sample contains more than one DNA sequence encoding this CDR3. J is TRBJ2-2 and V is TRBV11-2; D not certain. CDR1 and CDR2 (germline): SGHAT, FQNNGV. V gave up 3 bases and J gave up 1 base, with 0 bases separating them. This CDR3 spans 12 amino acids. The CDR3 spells CASSLNTGELFF. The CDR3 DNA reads TGTGCCAGCAGCTTGAACACCGGGGAGCTGTTTTTT.

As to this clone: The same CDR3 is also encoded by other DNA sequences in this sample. The DNA of the CDR3 is TGCGCCAGCAGCTTGGGAAGGACTGGAAACACCATATATTTT. It specifies CASSLGRTGNTIYF. J is TRBJ1-3 and V is TRBV5-1; D gene ambiguous. With 0 bases removed from V and 2 bases from J, the gap between germline ends came to 6 bases. Germline values: CDR1 SGHRS, CDR2 YFSETQ. The CDR3 totals 14 residues.

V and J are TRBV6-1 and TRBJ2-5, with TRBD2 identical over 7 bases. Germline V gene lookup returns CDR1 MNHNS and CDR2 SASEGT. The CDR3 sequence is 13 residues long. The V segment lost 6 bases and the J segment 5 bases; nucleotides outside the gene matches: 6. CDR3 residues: CASRSGGIETQYF. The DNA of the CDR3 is TGTGCCAGCAGATCGGGGGGAATCGAGACCCAGTACTTC.

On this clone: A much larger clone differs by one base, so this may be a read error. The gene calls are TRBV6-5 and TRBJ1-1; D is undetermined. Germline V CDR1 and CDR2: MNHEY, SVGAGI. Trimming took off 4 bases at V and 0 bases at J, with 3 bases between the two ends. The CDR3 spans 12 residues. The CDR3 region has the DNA TGTGCCAGCAGTTTGCTGAACACTGAAGCTTTCTTT. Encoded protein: CASSLLNTEAFF.

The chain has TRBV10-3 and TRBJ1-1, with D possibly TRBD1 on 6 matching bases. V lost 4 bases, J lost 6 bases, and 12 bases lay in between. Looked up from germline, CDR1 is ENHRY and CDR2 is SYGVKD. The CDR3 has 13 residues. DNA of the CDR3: TGTGCCATCAGTGGGGGGCGCGTGTCTGAAGCTTTCTTT. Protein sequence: CAISGGRVSEAFF.